This T cell receptor beta chain is drawn from a study of T cell responses to AZD1222 COVID-19 vaccine. Study at large: Samples with a second dose at about 4 or about 12 weeks were pooled together. Study-level findings and limits: At baseline, seropositivity was found in only a handful of AZD1222 recipients.

The data were produced by immunoSEQ multiplex PCR, yet TCRdb's version contains in-frame clones alone and is incomplete. The sample holds some 150,000 clones, 94% seen once. This CDR3 region has 14 residues. Trimming shortened V by 2 bases and J by 2 bases, and 9 bases separated the two germline ends. Germline V gene data show CDR1 as MNHEY and CDR2 as SVGAGI. Concerning this clone: Antigen unknown.

The receptor comes from an adult in good health. The sample here was peripheral blood, taken on day 0 of AZD1222 vaccination. The chain carries TRBV6-5 and TRBJ1-1; D ambiguous. Here the CDR3 DNA reads TGTGCCAGCAGTTACGGGCAGGTCAACACTGAAGCTTTCTTT. Protein sequence: CASSYGQVNTEAFF.